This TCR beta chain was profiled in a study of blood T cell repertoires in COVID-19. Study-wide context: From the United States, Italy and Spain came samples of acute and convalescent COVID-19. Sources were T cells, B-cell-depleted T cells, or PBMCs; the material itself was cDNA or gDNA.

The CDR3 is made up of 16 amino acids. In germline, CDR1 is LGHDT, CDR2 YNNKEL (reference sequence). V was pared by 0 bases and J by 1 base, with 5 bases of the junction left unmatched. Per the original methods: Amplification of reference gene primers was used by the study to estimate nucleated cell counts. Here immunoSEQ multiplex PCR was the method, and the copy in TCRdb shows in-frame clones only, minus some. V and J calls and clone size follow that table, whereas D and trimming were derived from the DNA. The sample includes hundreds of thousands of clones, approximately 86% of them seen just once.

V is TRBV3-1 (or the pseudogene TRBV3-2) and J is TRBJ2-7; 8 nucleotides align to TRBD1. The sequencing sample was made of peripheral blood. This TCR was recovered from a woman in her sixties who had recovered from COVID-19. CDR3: CASSQDLGTGSYEQYF. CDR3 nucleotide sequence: TGTGCCAGCAGCCAAGATCTCGGGACAGGTTCCTACGAGCAGTACTTC.